This paragraph covers one TCR beta chain sequence. No antigen is known for it. All TRB cDNA libraries came from 5' RACE performed with UMI labels. TCRdb reprocessed the 5' RACE reads and stores each CDR3 protein as one record, lacking DNA. This sample's clone table lists about 40,000 distinct CDR3 sequences. This sample was included in a study of CXCR3-negative and CXCR3-positive naive CD8 T cells. Study-wide results and limits: Similar levels of surface CD5 were seen between naive subsets; TCR strength was inferred from TRB CDR3 properties. Memory cells differed in TRBV-TRBJ usage, but naive CXCR3-negative and CXCR3-positive cells had similar usage.

There are 16 residues in the CDR3. Germline V gene data show CDR1 as SGDLS and CDR2 as YYNGEE. The clonotype was recovered from a human donor in good health. Some clones in this sample may be carry-over from other donors' samples. This chain connects TRBV9 to TRBJ2-3; the TCRdb D gene call, TRBD1, has no DNA to confirm it. Sequenced input: memory CD8+ T cells from blood. CDR3 sequence: CASSPHGGISTDTQYF.